This is a list of T cell receptor beta chains from one sample in a study of blood T cells in healthy people across ages. A single record per CDR3 protein comes from TCRdb applying MiXCR to the 5' RACE reads. The data contain under 1,100,000 distinct CDR3 sequences, around 27% of them singletons. The data were also submitted as part of a second study, on T cells of mothers and their children.

Material: blood. These receptors came from a girl between 2 and 10 years old in good health. CDR3s leave out the opening cysteine and the closing phenylalanine or tryptophan. D genes are given only for firm matches.

CDR3aa	v_gene	d_gene	j_gene
ASSSREGRHEQF	TRBV7-9	-	-
ASSFPTGFPDEQY	TRBV7-9	-	-
SARDLEGPASQY	TRBV20-1	-	TRBJ2-7
SVPSWDTIY	TRBV29-1	-	TRBJ1-3
SVAAPGQGLSEAF	TRBV29-1	TRBD1	TRBJ1-1
ATSAPDGLETQY	TRBV24-1	-	TRBJ2-5
ASSPRGHYEQY	TRBV7-2	TRBD1	-
ASSYGGRQETQY	TRBV7-3	-	TRBJ2-5
ASSPRDRASYEQY	TRBV6-5	TRBD1	TRBJ2-7
ASSLVGQRSSYNSPLH	TRBV11-2	TRBD1	TRBJ1-6
ASSLVIFSEQY	TRBV5-1	-	-
ASSYIRSESTDTQY	TRBV6-5	-	TRBJ2-3
ASSLGTGGPGGYT	TRBV4-2	TRBD1	TRBJ1-2
ASSTTRDLTQETQY	TRBV28	-	TRBJ2-5
ASSYPDHTDTQY	TRBV6-6	-	TRBJ2-3
ASSATVLHEQF	TRBV28	-	TRBJ2-1
GARRGLAGEKGQETQY	TRBV20-1	TRBD2	TRBJ2-5
SAMSGIAGYNEQF	TRBV20-1	TRBD2	TRBJ2-1
ASKGLAGKRPYEQY	TRBV6-4	TRBD2	-
ASTLTSGEETQY	TRBV12-3/TRBV12-4	TRBD2	TRBJ2-5
ASSAQGSTYEQY	TRBV5-1	-	TRBJ2-7
ATSRDLGGRSTEAF	TRBV15	-	TRBJ1-1
ASSFRSISSYEQY	TRBV5-1	-	TRBJ2-7
ATRREYYFKDTQY	TRBV10-3	-	TRBJ2-3
AISGEGQGFETQY	TRBV10-3	TRBD1	TRBJ2-5
ASSQDHDRPYEQY	TRBV4-3	-	TRBJ2-7
ASSEDGTGVNDYT	TRBV25-1	TRBD1	TRBJ1-2
ATSRDMSSNEQF	TRBV15	-	TRBJ2-1
ASSLIETQY	TRBV7-9	-	TRBJ2-5
SVVSGHYNEQF	TRBV29-1	-	TRBJ2-1
ASSHPDRGRNGQY	TRBV28	TRBD1	TRBJ2-7
ASSRAKGGPARNLNTEAF	TRBV5-1	-	TRBJ1-1
ASSLEGLAGSEQF	TRBV5-1	TRBD2	TRBJ2-1
SASGLGLGGNEQF	TRBV20-1	TRBD2	TRBJ2-1
ASTGGDRDTY	TRBV2	TRBD1	TRBJ1-3
ASSRAGGDRLPEAF	TRBV14	-	TRBJ1-1
ASSFGFGNEQY	TRBV28	-	TRBJ2-7